A single sample gave rise to the 18 T cell receptor beta chains below, sequenced in a study of blood T cells in healthy people across ages. With a J-beta primer mix and a sample-barcoded 5' primer, a second PCR ran 7 to 11 cycles. A single record per CDR3 protein comes from TCRdb applying MiXCR to the 5' RACE reads. The table records 540,000 or so distinct CDR3 sequences, about 25% of them present only once. These same data were also listed under a study on T cells of mothers and their children.

Material for sequencing was blood. The origin of the receptors is a boy younger than 18 in good health.

The sample holds many counts of this clonotype. V and J are TRBV20-1 and TRBJ2-3; D gene unclear. Trimming cost V 6 bases and J 5 bases, with 9 bases left between them. The CDR3 is made up of 11 amino acids. The germline V gene has CDR1 DFQATT and CDR2 SNEGSKA (reference sequence). The CDR3 sequence: CSAEKGDTQYF. CDR3 nucleotide sequence: TGCAGTGCGGAAAAGGGAGATACGCAGTATTTT.

This clonotype has just one count. This may arise from a read error, as a much more abundant clone is one base away. The CDR3 loop reads CASSSGPELYF. The CDR3 region has the DNA TGTGCCAGCAGCTCGGGACCCGAGCTGTACTTC. The V and J genes are TRBV11-2 and TRBJ2-7; D tentatively reads TRBD1 or TRBD2 (5 bases each). The CDR3 has 11 amino acids. CDR1 SGHAT and CDR2 FQNNGV come from the germline V gene.

This clonotype was seen a handful of times. One end of the junction is discordant with germline, which a read error may explain. CDR3: CAGSTGLITGELFF. The CDR3 DNA reads TGTGCCGGCAGTACCGGACTAATTACCGGGGAGCTGTTTTTT. The genes are TRBV28 and TRBJ2-2, with TRBD2 as a possible D gene (6 bases). CDR1 and CDR2 (germline): MDHEN, SYDVKM. This CDR3 comprises 14 residues.

This clonotype was counted between two and nine times. This chain joins TRBV28 and TRBJ1-4; D gene uncertain. V dropped 2 bases and J dropped 0 bases, with 7 bases sitting between them. Germline CDR1 is MDHEN and CDR2 is SYDVKM. This CDR3 is 15 amino acids long. The CDR3 region is CASSLMVTTNEKLFF. The CDR3 DNA reads as TGTGCCAGCAGTTTAATGGTTACAACTAATGAAAAACTGTTTTTT.

The rearrangement links TRBV9 to TRBJ2-3; D is ambiguous. The length of the CDR3 is 16 residues. The germline V gene has CDR1 SGDLS and CDR2 YYNGEE. V dropped 0 bases and J dropped 4 bases, with 15 bases sitting between them. CDR3 sequence: CASSVGNSLRPDTQYF. For the CDR3, the DNA is TGTGCCAGCAGCGTAGGGAATAGCCTAAGGCCAGATACGCAGTATTTT.

This rearrangement joins TRBV24-1 to TRBJ1-3; a possible D gene is TRBD1 (5 bases). CDR1 and CDR2 (germline): KGHDR, SFDVKD. V lost 9 bases, J lost 4 bases, and 15 bases lay in between. The CDR3 has 14 amino acids. The CDR3 bases are TGTGCCACCTCTGATGGGAGGGACGGAAACACCATATATTTT. It encodes CATSDGRDGNTIYF.

There are a few counts of this clonotype. V gene TRBV9 combines with J gene TRBJ1-2; D is uncertain. Trimming stripped 3 bases from V and 3 bases from J, with 15 bases between. CDR1 and CDR2 (germline): SGDLS, YYNGEE. The CDR3 consists of 15 residues. The CDR3, as DNA: TGTGCCAGCAGCGAGACCTCGAGGGCGGACTATGGCTACACCTTC. Protein sequence: CASSETSRADYGYTF.

The chain employs TRBV7-3 and TRBJ2-1; no firm D call. Trimming pared 2 bases from V and 3 bases from J, leaving 8 bases between. The CDR3 runs 14 residues. Germline CDR1 reads SGHTA; CDR2 reads FQGTGA. CDR3 region: CASSLLGYYNEQFF. In DNA form, the CDR3 reads TGTGCCAGCAGCTTACTAGGCTACTACAATGAGCAGTTCTTC. The variable domain in full, with the rest retrieved from reference TRBV7-3 and TRBJ2-1, is GAGVSQTPSNKVTEKGKYVELRCDPISGHTALYWYRQSLGQGPEFLIYFQGTGAADDSGLPNDRFFAVRPEGSVSTLKIQRTERGDSAVYLCASSLLGYYNEQFFGPGTRLTVL.

This clonotype showed up just a few times. V is TRBV6-2 or TRBV6-3 and J is TRBJ2-5; 8 bases are a match to TRBD2. The J call may be in error: the DNA end matches TRBJ2-7 better. This CDR3 has 15 residues. Germline V gives CDR1 MNHEY, CDR2 SVGEGT. CDR3 in DNA: TGTGCCAGCAGTTTCTTAGCGGGAAGCTCCTACGAGCAGTACTTC. Translating it yields CASSFLAGSSYEQYF.

This clonotype was observed a few times. The chain uses TRBV7-3 and TRBJ2-1; 11 bases are shared with TRBD2. Trimming at V came to 7 bases and at J to 4 bases, leaving 3 bases not matched to a gene. There are 14 residues in the CDR3. CDR1 and CDR2 (germline): SGHTA, FQGTGA. CDR3 loop: CASKLAGEYNEQFF. CDR3 in DNA: TGTGCCAGCAAACTAGCGGGAGAGTACAATGAGCAGTTCTTC.

On this clonotype: The missing conserved phenylalanine or tryptophan at the end of this CDR3 makes a read error likely. The chain recombines TRBV27 with TRBJ2-7; D unresolved. The CDR3 is 13 amino acids. The germline V gene has CDR1 MNHEY and CDR2 SMNVEV (reference sequence). The V gene lost 6 bases and the J gene lost 2 bases, with 11 bases spanning the gap. The CDR3 region is CASSLTETYEQYL. In DNA form, the CDR3 reads TGTGCCAGCAGCCTTACAGAGACCTACGAGCAGTACCTC.

The chain uses TRBV5-1 and TRBJ2-2; 9 bases fit TRBD2. The CDR3 totals 16 residues. V lost 4 bases and J lost 1; bases outside the gene matches: 5. Germline V gives CDR1 SGHRS, CDR2 YFSETQ. The CDR3 sequence is CASSVSGRKNTGELFF. The CDR3 DNA is TGCGCCAGCAGCGTAAGCGGGAGGAAGAACACCGGGGAGCTGTTTTTT.

This chain links TRBV6-5 with TRBJ1-2, with 11 bases lining up with TRBD1. Germline V gives CDR1 MNHEY, CDR2 SVGAGI. This CDR3 is built from 13 residues. Trimming removed 5 bases from V and 12 bases from J; junction bases left unmatched: 8. The CDR3 protein is CASSAPGQGENTF. The CDR3, as DNA: TGTGCCAGCAGTGCGCCGGGACAGGGGGAGAACACCTTC.

The chain couples TRBV27 to TRBJ2-5; no clear D. This CDR3 contains 12 residues. Germline CDR1 reads MNHEY; CDR2 reads SMNVEV (reference sequence). Trimming stripped 6 bases from V and 7 bases from J, with 12 bases between. CDR3 DNA sequence: TGTGCCAGCAGCTTGTCTGAGGCGACCCAGTACTTC. This codes for CASSLSEATQYF.

This clonotype was seen once. The V call is TRBV5-6, the J call TRBJ2-4; no clear D. CDR1 and CDR2 from the germline V gene are SGHDT and YYEEEE. The V gene lost 4 bases and the J gene lost 0 bases, with 8 bases spanning the gap. This CDR3 is built from 14 residues. The CDR3 sequence is CASSTTLAKNIQYF. For the CDR3, the DNA is TGTGCCAGCAGCACCACACTAGCCAAAAACATTCAGTACTTC.

A few counts support this clonotype. The V and J genes are TRBV7-3 and TRBJ2-1, with a tentative D call TRBD2 (6 bases). This CDR3 has 14 residues. Trimming left V 1 base short and J 5 bases short, with 9 bases between. Germline loops: CDR1 SGHTA, CDR2 FQGTGA. The CDR3 DNA reads TGTGCCAGCAGCTTAAGCGGGACTCACAATGAGCAGTTCTTC. Translation: CASSLSGTHNEQFF.

This chain connects TRBV27 to TRBJ2-2; 10 bases are shared with TRBD1. Trimming cost V 8 bases and J 6 bases; bases outside gene matches: 6. Germline assignment: CDR1 MNHEY and CDR2 SMNVEV (reference sequence). This CDR3 region has 14 residues. As DNA, the CDR3 is TGTGCCAGCGCGACGACAGGGGGCCCCGGGGAGCTGTTTTTT. This translates into CASATTGGPGELFF.

This clonotype was counted a few times. The chain has TRBV27 and TRBJ1-5; D uncertain. The germline V gene encodes CDR1 MNHEY and CDR2 SMNVEV (reference sequence). The V end lost 2 bases, the J end lost 7 bases, and 6 bases lay between the germline ends. There are 12 residues in the CDR3. For the CDR3, the DNA is TGTGCCAGCAGTTTAGTAGGCCAGCCCCAGCATTTT. This encodes CASSLVGQPQHF.